These 18 T cell receptor beta chains were sequenced from one sample in a study of blood T cell repertoires in COVID-19. Clones were sequenced by immunoSEQ multiplex PCR, and TCRdb holds only the in-frame ones, with some missing. The sample lists about 190,000 clones, about 88% occurring once. The sequencing sample was made of PBMCs or T cells enriched from blood (not recorded which). The receptors were gathered from a woman aged 25 to 45 who had recovered from COVID-19.

As DNA, the CDR3 is TGTGCCAGCAGTCCCTCGCTGAGCGAACCTTACGAGCAGTACTTC. Amino acid sequence: CASSPSLSEPYEQYF. The chain links TRBV6-5 to TRBJ2-7; D is ambiguous. V lost 5 bases to trimming and J lost 4 bases, with 18 bases between them. CDR1 MNHEY and CDR2 SVGAGI come from the germline V gene. CDR3 length equals 15 residues.

The CDR3 nucleotides are TGCGCCAGCAGCCAAACGACCGGGACAGCCTACAATGAGCAGTTCTTC. Protein sequence: CASSQTTGTAYNEQFF. This chain connects TRBV4-1 to TRBJ2-1; TRBD1 matches 7 bases. The CDR3 covers 16 residues. V shed 2 bases, J shed 2 bases, and the junction held 6 bases outside the gene matches. Germline V CDR1 and CDR2: MGHRA, YSYEKL.

The V call is TRBV27, the J call TRBJ2-2, with D uncertain. V lost 3 bases, J lost 9 bases, and 14 bases lay in between. Germline CDR1 and CDR2: MNHEY and SMNVEV (reference sequence). CDR3 length: 14 amino acids. CDR3 loop: CASSLRYPGRELFF. The CDR3 region has the DNA TGTGCCAGCAGTTTGCGGTACCCGGGTCGGGAGCTGTTTTTT.

As concerns this clone: An end of the junction differs from the germline gene, which may be a read error. The chain links TRBV4-1 to TRBJ1-1, with 7 positions matching TRBD1. The CDR3 length is 15 residues. The V gene's germline CDR1 is MGHRA and CDR2 YSYEKL. This CDR3 is CASSQDQQGNAEAFF. CDR3 coding DNA: TGCGCCAGCAGCCAAGATCAACAGGGGAACGCTGAAGCTTTCTTT.

The chain is built from TRBV9 and TRBJ2-3, with D possibly being TRBD1 (5 bases). Germline CDR1 reads SGDLS; CDR2 reads YYNGEE. Trimming shortened V by 4 bases and J by 2 bases, and 14 bases separated the two germline ends. The CDR3 contains 15 residues. Here the CDR3 reads CASSPLGVYTDTQYF. The CDR3 DNA is TGTGCCAGCAGCCCCTTAGGGGTCTACACAGATACGCAGTATTTT.

Points on this clone: The junction departs from germline at one end; a sequencing error may be responsible. This chain links TRBV5-1 with TRBJ2-1; a possible D gene is TRBD2 (5 bases). CDR1 is SGHRS and CDR2 is YFSETQ in the germline V gene. The CDR3 loop spans 14 amino acids. CDR3 in DNA: TGCGCCAGCGGCGAAGGAACTAGTATCTATGAGCTGTTCTTC. It specifies CASGEGTSIYELFF.

This chain links TRBV28 with TRBJ1-2, with a tentative D call TRBD1 (6 bases). V was shortened by 5 bases and J by 8 bases, with 21 bases between the two germline ends. The length of the CDR3 is 15 residues. The germline gives CDR1 MDHEN, CDR2 SYDVKM. CDR3 sequence reads: CASSARTDWLRGYTF. CDR3 nucleotide sequence: TGTGCCAGCAGTGCAAGGACAGACTGGCTTCGGGGCTACACCTTC.

CDR3 protein: CASGTGGRRNYGYTF. CDR3 nucleotide sequence: TGTGCCAGCGGGACAGGGGGCAGACGCAACTATGGCTACACCTTC. The rearrangement joins TRBV19 to TRBJ1-2; 12 positions match TRBD1. Germline CDR1 LNHDA, CDR2 SQIVND (reference sequence). Unmatched junction bases numbered 7, after V lost 9 bases and J lost 2 bases. The CDR3 contains 15 residues.

This clone has a single count. The chain couples TRBV5-4 to TRBJ2-1; TRBD2 matches 14 bases. The germline V gene has CDR1 SGHNT and CDR2 YYREEE (reference sequence). The CDR3 is 17 amino acids. The V gene end was trimmed by 4 bases and the J gene end by 3 bases; junction bases not matched to a gene: 6. The CDR3 nucleotides read TGTGCCAGCAGCGGGTGGACTAGCGGGGGGCGCTACAATGAGCAGTTCTTC. Amino acid sequence: CASSGWTSGGRYNEQFF.

The CDR3 nucleotides read TGTGCCAGCAAACCAGCGGATATTACCTACAATGAGCAGTTCTTC. Encoded protein: CASKPADITYNEQFF. This chain uses TRBV2 with TRBJ2-1, with a possible D match to TRBD2 (5 bases). The CDR3 covers 15 residues. The V end lost 7 bases, the J end lost 2 bases, and 15 bases lay between the germline ends. In germline, CDR1 is SNHLY, CDR2 FYNNEI.

The chain combines TRBV24-1 with TRBJ1-5; TRBD1 matches at 7 bases. Germline V lookup: CDR1 KGHDR, CDR2 SFDVKD. This CDR3 comprises 16 residues. Losses at the gene ends were 2 bases for V and 0 bases for J; bases not matched to a gene: 3. CDR3 in amino acids: CATSDSDRISNQPQHF. CDR3 nucleotide sequence: TGTGCCACCAGTGATTCGGACAGGATTAGCAATCAGCCCCAGCATTTT.

The chain employs TRBV9 and TRBJ2-7; the D gene is possibly TRBD2 (6 bases). The germline V gene has CDR1 SGDLS and CDR2 YYNGEE. The germline V and J ends were trimmed by 4 bases and 5 bases, with 10 bases remaining between them. The CDR3 length is 12 residues. The CDR3 DNA reads as TGTGCCAGCAGCTCACCGGGGGACGAGCAGTACTTC. It codes for CASSSPGDEQYF.

This sequence joins TRBV14 and TRBJ1-3, with a weak D call TRBD1 (5 bases). Germline values: CDR1 SGHDN, CDR2 FVKESK. The CDR3 sequence is 15 residues long. V lost 1 base to trimming and J lost 0 bases, with 7 bases between them. In nucleotides, the CDR3 is TGTGCCAGCAGCCAAGTAGGGGCCTCTGGAAACACCATATATTTT. It translates to CASSQVGASGNTIYF.

The chain employs TRBV27 and TRBJ2-6; possibly TRBD2 for D (6 bases). The germline V gene has CDR1 MNHEY and CDR2 SMNVEV (reference sequence). The CDR3 loop spans 17 amino acids. With 5 bases removed from V and 0 bases from J, the gap between germline ends came to 14 bases. The CDR3 nucleotides read TGTGCCAGCAGTATTACACAGGAGGGCTCTGGGGCCAACGTCCTGACTTTC. Amino acid sequence: CASSITQEGSGANVLTF. The variable domain in full, completed from reference TRBV27 and TRBJ2-6, reads EAQVTQNPRYLITVTGKKLTVTCSQNMNHEYMSWYRQDPGLGLRQIYYSMNVEVTDKGDVPEGYKVSRKEKRNFPLILESPSPNQTSLYFCASSITQEGSGANVLTFGAGSRLTVL.

The chain links TRBV2 to TRBJ1-2; D gene uncertain. V was clipped by 2 bases and J by 5 bases, with 18 bases between them. Germline CDR1 and CDR2: SNHLY and FYNNEI. This CDR3 has 16 amino acids. Here the CDR3 DNA reads TGTGCCAGCAGTGAAAGGAGCGGGCCCCGGGAGTATGGCTACACCTTC. Amino acid sequence: CASSERSGPREYGYTF.

V is TRBV29-1 and J is TRBJ1-1; 9 nucleotides agree with TRBD1. Germline loops: CDR1 SQVTM, CDR2 ANQGSEA. The V gene end was trimmed by 7 bases and the J gene end by 6 bases; junction bases not matched to a gene: 12. This CDR3 has 14 amino acids. CDR3 region: CSANSPGQGPEAFF. CDR3 DNA sequence: TGCAGCGCTAACTCGCCGGGACAGGGCCCTGAAGCTTTCTTT.

The rearrangement uses TRBV4-2 and TRBJ2-5; D may be TRBD1 (5 bases). The length of the CDR3 is 16 residues. The germline V gene encodes CDR1 LGHNA and CDR2 YNFKEQ. Between the trimmed V and J ends, which lost 1 base and 5 bases, there was a span of 17 bases. CDR3 nucleotide sequence: TGTGCCAGCAGCCAAGGGGCGCAGGGTGAAAGGGAGACCCAGTACTTC. Translating gives CASSQGAQGERETQYF.

The chain is built from TRBV7-8 and TRBJ1-4; 8 positions agree with TRBD1. Germline V CDR1 and CDR2: SGHVS, FQNEAQ. The trim removed 5 bases at V and 0 bases at J, leaving 8 bases unmatched. The CDR3 runs to 17 residues. The CDR3 reads CASSADRGAATNEKLFF. CDR3 DNA: TGTGCCAGCAGCGCCGACAGGGGCGCAGCAACTAATGAAAAACTGTTTTTT.